One sample yielded the 22 T cell receptor beta chains listed below, sequenced in a study of OX40 agonist ivuxolimab in advanced cancers. Sequencing used immunoSEQ multiplex PCR; TCRdb keeps in-frame clones, though not all of them. The data contain tens of thousands of clones, over 80% of them singletons. Sample: CD4+ or CD8+ T cells sorted from blood, taken in a trial of the OX40 agonist ivuxolimab. Receptors originate from an adult with an advanced solid tumor such as melanoma, head and neck, liver or kidney cancer.

The V call is TRBV28, the J call TRBJ2-2; D not certain. Germline V gene sequence: CDR1 MDHEN, CDR2 SYDVKM. CDR3 length: 15 residues. Trimming removed 4 bases at V and 2 bases at J, with 11 bases between. In DNA form, the CDR3 reads TGTGCCAGCAGTTGGGTGGACGCCAACACCGGGGAGCTGTTTTTT. Translation: CASSWVDANTGELFF.

The CDR3 region is CASSYEGTSAQETQYF. The DNA of the CDR3 is TGTGCCAGCAGTTACGAGGGAACTAGCGCCCAAGAGACCCAGTACTTC. The chain has TRBV6-5 and TRBJ2-5, with 7 bases that match TRBD2. V shed 2 bases and J 1 base; nucleotides not matched to a gene: 7. The germline V gene has CDR1 MNHEY and CDR2 SVGAGI. The CDR3 length is 16 residues.

This clone was counted only a few times. The CDR3 region has the DNA TGTGCCAGCTCCGAGGGGGGTGGCTCGCCCCAGCATTTT. Its protein is CASSEGGGSPQHF. V is TRBV18 and J is TRBJ1-5, with D maybe TRBD1 (6 bases). The CDR3 is 13 amino acids. V was trimmed by 6 bases and J by 9 bases, leaving 15 bases between them. From germline, CDR1 is KGHSH and CDR2 LQKENI.

This rearrangement joins TRBV25-1 to TRBJ1-2; D is perhaps TRBD1 (5 bases). Per the germline V gene, CDR1 is MGHDK and CDR2 is SYGVNS. The CDR3 is 14 amino acids. V dropped 5 bases and J dropped 8 bases, with 18 bases sitting between them. The CDR3 reads CASSTFGTSGGYTF. The CDR3 nucleotides read TGTGCCAGCAGTACATTCGGGACCTCGGGAGGCTACACCTTC.

The gene calls are TRBV5-1 and TRBJ2-5; 9 bases fit TRBD1. The CDR3 length is 15 residues. The V and J ends lost 0 bases and 5 bases, in that order; junction bases with no gene match: 5. The germline gives CDR1 SGHRS, CDR2 YFSETQ. The CDR3 DNA follows: TGCGCCAGCAGCTTGGAACAGGGGGCATGGGAGACCCAGTACTTC. Amino acids: CASSLEQGAWETQYF.

The chain employs TRBV5-1 and TRBJ2-1; D is tentatively TRBD1 or TRBD2 (5 bases each). Germline assignment: CDR1 SGHRS and CDR2 YFSETQ. The CDR3 runs 16 residues. V lost 0 bases and J lost 9, with 19 bases in between. The CDR3 protein is CASSLGAPGPKFEQFF. CDR3 bases: TGCGCCAGCAGCTTGGGGGCCCCGGGGCCCAAATTTGAGCAGTTCTTC.

This chain links TRBV27 with TRBJ1-2, with 11 bases matching TRBD1. The trim removed 5 bases at V and 8 bases at J, leaving 7 bases unmatched. Germline assignment: CDR1 MNHEY and CDR2 SMNVEV (reference sequence). The CDR3 is 14 amino acids. The CDR3 DNA is TGTGCCAGCAGTGGCACCGGGACAGGGGGAGGCTACACCTTC. Amino acid sequence: CASSGTGTGGGYTF.

This rearrangement joins TRBV27 to TRBJ1-1; 12 nucleotides match TRBD1. The CDR3 is 14 amino acids. Losses at the gene ends were 6 bases for V and 4 bases for J; bases not matched to a gene: 3. The germline V gene encodes CDR1 MNHEY and CDR2 SMNVEV (reference sequence). CDR3 nucleotide sequence: TGTGCCAGCAGGGGACAGGGGGCGCTCACTGAAGCTTTCTTT. The encoded protein is CASRGQGALTEAFF.

The J gene is TRBJ1-5, the V gene TRBV15, with 7 bases matching TRBD1. Germline V gene lookup returns CDR1 LNHNV and CDR2 YYDKDF (reference sequence). This CDR3 is built from 16 residues. J gave up 4 bases and V 0 bases, and 6 bases lay outside the gene matches. CDR3 bases: TGTGCCACCAGCAGAGATCGTGGGACAGCGAATCAGCCCCAGCATTTT. As protein: CATSRDRGTANQPQHF.

This chain joins TRBV29-1 and TRBJ1-1, with 9 bases lining up with TRBD1. With 2 bases clipped from V and 0 bases from J, the junction kept 1 base outside the gene matches. The CDR3 is made up of 14 amino acids. Germline-derived CDR1 and CDR2 are SQVTM and ANQGSEA. The CDR3 sequence: CSVERTGVNTEAFF. The CDR3 nucleotides read TGCAGCGTTGAAAGGACAGGGGTGAACACTGAAGCTTTCTTT.

The chain is built from TRBV9 and TRBJ1-6; the match to TRBD1 covers 9 bases. Germline loops: CDR1 SGDLS, CDR2 YYNGEE. The CDR3 covers 15 residues. V shed 0 bases and J 7 bases; nucleotides not matched to a gene: 2. The DNA for the CDR3 is TGTGCCAGCAGCGTAGAAGGGACAGGGAATTCACCCCTCCACTTT. As protein: CASSVEGTGNSPLHF.

The chain uses TRBV15 and TRBJ2-1; D is possibly TRBD1 (6 bases). This CDR3 is 15 amino acids long. Trimming took off 0 bases at V and 6 bases at J, with 12 bases between the two ends. CDR1 is LNHNV and CDR2 is YYDKDF in the germline V gene (reference sequence). The DNA of the CDR3 is TGTGCCACCAGCAGAGATCCTGGCAGGGGCAATGAGCAGTTCTTC. Encoded protein: CATSRDPGRGNEQFF.

The CDR3, as DNA: TGTGCCAGCAGACTTCTAATGTATAGCAATCAGCCCCAGCATTTT. It codes for CASRLLMYSNQPQHF. V is TRBV6-1 and J is TRBJ1-5; D not resolved. The CDR3 totals 15 residues. Germline V gene sequence: CDR1 MNHNS, CDR2 SASEGT. The V and J ends lost 6 bases and 0 bases respectively, with 12 bases between them.

This sequence joins TRBV7-9 and TRBJ1-2; D not certain. Germline values: CDR1 SEHNR, CDR2 FQNEAQ (reference sequence). Trimming cost V 5 bases and J 1 base, with 8 bases left between them. The CDR3 sequence is 13 residues long. CDR3 nucleotides: TGTGCCAGCAGCAAAGACGGTAACTATGGCTACACCTTC. Translation gives CASSKDGNYGYTF.

On this clone itself: This same CDR3 is encoded by further DNA sequences in the sample. This chain uses TRBV18 with TRBJ1-1, with D possibly being TRBD1 (5 bases). The germline gives CDR1 KGHSH, CDR2 LQKENI. The CDR3 covers 13 residues. Trimming took 3 bases from V and 1 from J, leaving 6 bases between them. This chain's CDR3 is CASSPQGNTEAFF. CDR3 DNA: TGTGCCAGCTCACCCCAGGGGAACACTGAAGCTTTCTTT. Variable domain in full (rest from reference TRBV18 and TRBJ1-1): NAGVMQNPRHLVRRRGQEARLRCSPMKGHSHVYWYRQLPEEGLKFMVYLQKENIIDESGMPKERFSAEFPKEGPSILRIQQVVRGDSAAYFCASSPQGNTEAFFGQGTRLTVV.

The chain couples TRBV7-3 to TRBJ2-1, with D possibly matching TRBD1 (6 bases). Germline V gene sequence: CDR1 SGHTA, CDR2 FQGTGA. V was clipped by 2 bases and J by 0 bases, with 8 bases between them. CDR3 size: 15 residues. CDR3 region: CASSLGRGSYNEQFF. The CDR3 DNA follows: TGTGCCAGCAGCTTAGGCAGGGGCTCCTACAATGAGCAGTTCTTC. Drawing the rest from reference TRBV7-3 and TRBJ2-1, the complete variable domain is GAGVSQTPSNKVTEKGKYVELRCDPISGHTALYWYRQSLGQGPEFLIYFQGTGAADDSGLPNDRFFAVRPEGSVSTLKIQRTERGDSAVYLCASSLGRGSYNEQFFGPGTRLTVL.

The chain joins TRBV5-6 to TRBJ1-5; 7 bases agree with TRBD1. CDR1 SGHDT and CDR2 YYEEEE come from the germline V gene. J lost 4 bases, V lost 5 bases, and 9 bases had no gene match. CDR3 length: 15 residues. CDR3 in amino acids: CASRALGQENQPQHF. The CDR3 nucleotides are TGTGCCAGCAGAGCACTTGGACAGGAAAATCAGCCCCAGCATTTT.

V usage is TRBV11-2 and J usage is TRBJ2-7; D uncertain. The CDR3 consists of 10 residues. V was pared by 4 bases and J by 7 bases, with 5 bases between. Germline V CDR1 and CDR2: SGHAT, FQNNGV. DNA of the CDR3: TGTGCCAGCAGCTCTACAGAGCAGTACTTC. Translating it yields CASSSTEQYF.

A single count supports this clone. The chain recombines TRBV5-3 with TRBJ2-7; the match to TRBD2 covers 7 bases. TRBV5-3 is known as an ORF, though its function is uncertain. The ends lost 10 bases at V and 5 bases at J; junction bases unmatched: 12. The length of the CDR3 is 13 residues. The CDR3 DNA sequence: TGTGCCCCCCCCTTTACTAGCGTCGACGAGCAGTACTTC. Its protein is CAPPFTSVDEQYF.

The chain has TRBV9 and TRBJ2-5; a possible D gene is TRBD2 (5 bases). Germline assignment: CDR1 SGDLS and CDR2 YYNGEE. This CDR3 is built from 15 residues. V was clipped by 3 bases and J by 5 bases, with 17 bases between them. The CDR3 protein is CASSGPQVSGETQYF. The DNA of the CDR3 is TGTGCCAGCAGCGGACCCCAGGTCTCGGGGGAGACCCAGTACTTC.

The V call is TRBV28, the J call TRBJ2-1; 7 bases fit TRBD1. The V gene end was trimmed by 5 bases and the J gene end by 5 bases; junction bases not matched to a gene: 9. In germline, CDR1 is MDHEN, CDR2 SYDVKM. The CDR3 consists of 15 residues. The CDR3 DNA follows: TGTGCCAGCAGTCCCCATTGGGACAGAAACAATGAGCAGTTCTTC. Its translation is CASSPHWDRNNEQFF.

The V call is TRBV19, the J call TRBJ1-4; D gene uncertain. With 5 bases removed from V and 13 bases from J, the gap between germline ends came to 23 bases. This CDR3 spans 15 amino acids. Germline loops: CDR1 LNHDA, CDR2 SQIVND (reference sequence). This CDR3 reads CASSLAEESPLGLFF. The CDR3 nucleotides are TGTGCCAGTAGTCTCGCCGAGGAGTCCCCTCTTGGACTGTTTTTT.